What follows are 21 T cell receptor beta chains derived from one specimen sequenced in a study of vaccination and CD4 T cells after COVID-19. Documented treatment: approximately 9-day PBMC culture with coronavirus spike peptide pools or control peptides (ViraFEST assay). The Oncomine TCR Beta short-read assay sequenced DNA from cultured CD4+ T cells. TCRdb re-derived calls from the PCR reads in MiXCR, one entry per CDR3 protein. The table shows around 9,100 distinct CDR3 sequences, with approximately 61% occurring only once. Their cognate antigens are unknown. The specimen was cultured CD4+ T cells from blood, collected after SARS-CoV-2 vaccination. The receptors stem from a human donor with COVID-19.

The V gene is TRBV20-1, the J gene TRBJ2-5; D tentatively reads TRBD1 or TRBD2 (6 bases each). Germline V gives CDR1 DFQATT, CDR2 SNEGSKA (reference sequence). This CDR3 spans 15 amino acids. CDR3 in amino acids: CSPTGAHNYQETQYF. Written as DNA, the CDR3 is TGCAGCCCTACGGGGGCCCATAACTACCAAGAGACCCAGTACTTC.

The sample holds a few counts of this clonotype. This rearrangement joins TRBV7-8 to TRBJ1-5; D gene uncertain. Germline V lookup: CDR1 SGHVS, CDR2 FQNEAQ. V lost 1 base and J lost 5, with 15 bases in between. The CDR3 extends over 16 amino acids. The CDR3: CASSLEDPMADQPQHF. The CDR3 coding sequence is TGTGCCAGCAGCTTAGAGGACCCGATGGCCGATCAGCCCCAGCATTTT. The variable domain in full, completed from reference TRBV7-8 and TRBJ1-5, reads GAGVSQSPRYKVAKRGQDVALRCDPISGHVSLFWYQQALGQGPEFLTYFQNEAQLDKSGLPSDRFFAERPEGSVSTLKIQRTQQEDSAVYLCASSLEDPMADQPQHFGDGTRLSIL.

This clonotype turned up a few times. The chain couples TRBV7-9 to TRBJ1-2; D not resolved. V gave up 5 bases and J gave up 1 base, with 8 bases separating them. The germline CDR1 and CDR2 sequences are SEHNR and FQNEAQ (reference sequence). There are 13 residues in the CDR3. The DNA for the CDR3 is TGTGCCAGCAGCGCTGACATTAACTATGGCTACACCTTC. Protein product: CASSADINYGYTF.

In nucleotides, the CDR3 is TGCAGTGCTAGACCCCCCAAGGGACCGCAAGAGACCCAGTACTTC. It codes for CSARPPKGPQETQYF. The rearrangement links TRBV20-1 to TRBJ2-5, with D perhaps being TRBD1 or TRBD2 (5 bases each). Germline lookup yields CDR1 DFQATT and CDR2 SNEGSKA (reference sequence). V was cut by 2 bases and J by 2 bases, with 15 bases left in between. This CDR3 region has 15 residues.

This chain links TRBV11-3 with TRBJ2-3; TRBD2 aligns across 13 bases. The CDR3 has 14 amino acids. Germline V lookup: CDR1 SGHNT, CDR2 YENEEA. V lost 11 bases, J lost 10 bases, and 12 bases stayed unmatched. CDR3 nucleotides: TGTGCCGTATCACTAGCGGGGGGGACTAATGCGCAGTATTTT. Its protein is CAVSLAGGTNAQYF.

The chain joins TRBV20-1 to TRBJ1-5; TRBD1 is a possible D gene (6 bases). This CDR3 spans 15 amino acids. V lost 3 bases, J lost 2 bases, and 14 bases lay in between. Germline values: CDR1 DFQATT, CDR2 SNEGSKA (reference sequence). The CDR3 DNA sequence: TGCAGTGCTAGGAGGGGGTCGGTAGGCAATCAGCCCCAGCATTTT. Translating it yields CSARRGSVGNQPQHF.

In nucleotides, the CDR3 is TGCAGTGCCACGCGTGCCGGGACAGGGGGGAATCAGCCCCAGCATTTT. This encodes CSATRAGTGGNQPQHF. The chain joins TRBV20-1 to TRBJ1-5; TRBD1 matches 11 bases. The V segment lost 6 bases and the J segment 4 bases; nucleotides outside the gene matches: 11. This CDR3 is built from 16 residues. Germline V gives CDR1 DFQATT, CDR2 SNEGSKA (reference sequence).

CDR3 in amino acids: CSARVAGGSADTQYF. CDR3 nucleotides: TGCAGTGCTAGAGTAGCGGGGGGATCGGCAGATACGCAGTATTTT. This chain uses TRBV20-1 with TRBJ2-3, with TRBD2 matching over 10 bases. V lost 1 base, J lost 4 bases, and 5 bases stayed unmatched. The CDR3 is 15 residues long. CDR1 is DFQATT and CDR2 is SNEGSKA in the germline V gene (reference sequence).

The chain uses TRBV20-1 and TRBJ1-5, with D possibly matching TRBD1 (6 bases). The V end was cut by 3 bases, the J end by 2 bases, with 14 bases between. CDR3 length: 15 amino acids. Germline V gene lookup returns CDR1 DFQATT and CDR2 SNEGSKA (reference sequence). The CDR3 loop is CSARSSRGRNQPQHF. In nucleotides, the CDR3 is TGCAGTGCTAGGTCTTCCAGGGGTCGCAATCAGCCCCAGCATTTT.

This clonotype has only one observation. The chain employs TRBV7-9 and TRBJ2-1; unclear D gene. The CDR3 is 13 amino acids. V lost 5 bases, J lost 5 bases, and 10 bases lay in between. Per germline, CDR1 SEHNR and CDR2 FQNEAQ (reference sequence). The DNA for the CDR3 is TGTGCCAGCAGCGGGGTGGCCCACAATGAGCAGTTCTTC. It is translated as CASSGVAHNEQFF.

The rearrangement links TRBV6-5 to TRBJ1-2; possible D gene TRBD1, 5 bases. Trimming removed 4 bases from V and 8 bases from J, with 17 bases in between. The length of the CDR3 is 14 residues. Per germline, CDR1 MNHEY and CDR2 SVGAGI. This CDR3 reads CASSSLRATAGYTF. CDR3 DNA sequence: TGTGCCAGCAGTTCCCTCAGGGCGACTGCCGGCTACACCTTC.

V and J are TRBV5-4 and TRBJ2-3; no firm D call. The V end lost 1 base, the J end lost 4 bases, and 4 bases lay between the germline ends. The CDR3 sequence is 12 residues long. Germline V CDR1 and CDR2: SGHNT, YYREEE (reference sequence). Here the CDR3 DNA reads TGTGCCAGCAGCTTGTTGGCAGATACGCAGTATTTT. It encodes CASSLLADTQYF.

CDR3 protein: CASSLDKGSNQPQHF. The CDR3 region has the DNA TGTGCCAGCAGCTTAGACAAGGGTAGCAATCAGCCCCAGCATTTT. The chain recombines TRBV7-6 with TRBJ1-5, with D unclear. CDR3 length: 15 residues. The germline V gene encodes CDR1 SGHVS and CDR2 FNYEAQ. V was clipped by 1 base and J by 0 bases, with 7 bases between them.

This rearrangement joins TRBV7-9 to TRBJ2-5; TRBD1 aligns across 7 bases. Germline V gives CDR1 SEHNR, CDR2 FQNEAQ (reference sequence). The V and J ends lost 0 bases and 7 bases, in that order; junction bases with no gene match: 8. The CDR3 length is 15 residues. This CDR3 reads CASSLAGQFFGTQYF. The CDR3 bases are TGTGCCAGCAGCTTAGCGGGACAGTTCTTTGGGACCCAGTACTTC.

This clonotype was seen a few times. The chain is built from TRBV10-1 and TRBJ2-3; unclear D gene. V was clipped by 3 bases and J by 8 bases, with 9 bases between them. The CDR3 totals 12 residues. Germline V CDR1 and CDR2: WNHNN, SYGVQD (reference sequence). The CDR3 reads CASSDGGSTQYF. The CDR3 DNA reads TGCGCCAGCAGTGATGGCGGTTCTACGCAGTATTTT.

This clonotype was seen a handful of times. V usage is TRBV7-3 and J usage is TRBJ1-2, with D maybe TRBD1 (6 bases). CDR1 is SGHTA, CDR2 FQGTGA, per germline. The CDR3 extends over 13 amino acids. Trimming took off 0 bases at V and 6 bases at J, with 8 bases between the two ends. The CDR3 loop reads CASSLTQGNGYTF. CDR3 nucleotides: TGTGCCAGCAGCTTAACGCAGGGGAATGGCTACACCTTC.

The chain couples TRBV6-1 to TRBJ2-7; possibly TRBD1 or TRBD2 for D (5 bases each). Germline CDR1 reads MNHNS; CDR2 reads SASEGT. Trimming took off 7 bases at V and 3 bases at J, with 13 bases between the two ends. The CDR3 extends over 13 amino acids. The chain's CDR3 is CASMQLRGYEQYF. The CDR3 region has the DNA TGTGCCAGCATGCAGTTGAGGGGCTACGAGCAGTACTTC.

This rearrangement joins TRBV7-2 to TRBJ1-6; no reliable D call. V was cut by 5 bases and J by 0 bases, with 8 bases left in between. The CDR3 spans 15 residues. CDR1 and CDR2 (germline): SGHTA, FQGNSA. CDR3 sequence (DNA): TGTGCCAGCAGCCCCCAAAGCTCCTATAATTCACCCCTCCACTTT. Protein sequence: CASSPQSSYNSPLHF.

The table lists this clonotype with a count of one. This chain uses TRBV5-4 with TRBJ2-1; 11 bases fit TRBD1. The germline CDR1 and CDR2 sequences are SGHNT and YYREEE (reference sequence). V dropped 4 bases and J dropped 3; count of bases not matched to a gene: 3. This CDR3 has 15 amino acids. The CDR3 region is CASSRTGGGYNEQFF. The CDR3 nucleotides are TGTGCCAGCAGCCGGACAGGGGGCGGCTACAATGAGCAGTTCTTC. The full variable domain, with the rest looked up from reference TRBV5-4 and TRBJ2-1, is ETGVTQSPTHLIKTRGQQVTLRCSSQSGHNTVSWYQQALGQGPQFIFQYYREEENGRGNFPPRFSGLQFPNYSSELNVNALELDDSALYLCASSRTGGGYNEQFFGPGTRLTVL.

This clonotype has only a few counts. The chain combines TRBV6-1 with TRBJ1-2, with D uncertain. The CDR3 is 12 amino acids. V lost 3 bases, J lost 6 bases, and 8 bases lay in between. Germline V gives CDR1 MNHNS, CDR2 SASEGT. The chain's CDR3 is CASSEAGHGYTF. CDR3 sequence (DNA): TGTGCCAGCAGTGAGGCAGGACATGGCTACACCTTC.

The CDR3 loop reads CASSLTIYGYTF. The CDR3 region has the DNA TGTGCCAGCAGTTTGACAATCTATGGCTACACCTTC. The chain has TRBV12-3 or TRBV12-4 and TRBJ1-2; D gene ambiguous. The CDR3 covers 12 residues. V lost 3 bases and J lost 4, with 6 bases in between.